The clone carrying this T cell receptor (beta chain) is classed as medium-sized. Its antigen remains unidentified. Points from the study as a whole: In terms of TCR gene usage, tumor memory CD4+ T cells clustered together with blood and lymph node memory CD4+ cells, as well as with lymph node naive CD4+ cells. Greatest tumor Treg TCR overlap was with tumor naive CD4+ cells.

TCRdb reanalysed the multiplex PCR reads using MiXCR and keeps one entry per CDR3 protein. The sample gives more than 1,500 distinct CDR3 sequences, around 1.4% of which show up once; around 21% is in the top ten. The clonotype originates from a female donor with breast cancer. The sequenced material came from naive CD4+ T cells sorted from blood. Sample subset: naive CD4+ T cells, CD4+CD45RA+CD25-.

The CDR3 DNA sequence: TGTGCCAGCTCACGAGAAGGGTATGGCTACACCTTC. Translating gives CASSREGYGYTF. The rearrangement links TRBV12-3 or TRBV12-4 to TRBJ1-2; D uncertain. The CDR3 length is 12 residues. V lost 8 bases and J lost 5, with 12 bases in between.